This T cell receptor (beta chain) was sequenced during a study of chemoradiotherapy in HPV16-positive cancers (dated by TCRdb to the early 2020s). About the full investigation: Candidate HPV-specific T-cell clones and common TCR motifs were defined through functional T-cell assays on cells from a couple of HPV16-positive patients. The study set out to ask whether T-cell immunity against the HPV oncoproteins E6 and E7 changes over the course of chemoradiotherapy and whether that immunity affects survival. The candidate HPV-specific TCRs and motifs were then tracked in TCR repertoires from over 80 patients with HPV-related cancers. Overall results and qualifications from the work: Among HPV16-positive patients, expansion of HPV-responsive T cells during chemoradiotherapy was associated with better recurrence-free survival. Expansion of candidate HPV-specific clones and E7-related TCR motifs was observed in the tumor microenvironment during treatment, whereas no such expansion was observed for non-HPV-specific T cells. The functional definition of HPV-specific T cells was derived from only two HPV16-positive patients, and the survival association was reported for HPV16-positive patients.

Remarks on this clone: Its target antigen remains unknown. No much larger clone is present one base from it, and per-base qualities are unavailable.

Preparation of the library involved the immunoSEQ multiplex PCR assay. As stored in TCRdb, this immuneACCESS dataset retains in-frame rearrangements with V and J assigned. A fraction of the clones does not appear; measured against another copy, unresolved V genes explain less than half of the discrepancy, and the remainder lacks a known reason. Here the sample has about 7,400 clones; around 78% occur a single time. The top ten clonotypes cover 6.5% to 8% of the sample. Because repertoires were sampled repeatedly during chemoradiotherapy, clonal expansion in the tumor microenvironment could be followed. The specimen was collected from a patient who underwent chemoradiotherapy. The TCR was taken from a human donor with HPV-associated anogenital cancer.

The sequenced DNA: TGTGCCAGCCGGCGGAGTGCCGGGACTACCTTCTACAATGAGCAGTTCTTC. This codes for CASRRSAGTTFYNEQFF. The V gene is TRBV11-2 and the J gene is TRBJ2-1; TRBD2 matches 7 bases in the middle. Sequences SGHAT (CDR1) and FQNNGV (CDR2) are obtained from the germline V gene. Trimming accounts for 8 bases at V and 3 bases at J, while the number of junction bases matched to no gene is 16. Its CDR3 holds 17 amino acids, cysteine through phenylalanine. Only the CDR3 DNA is retained, 51 bases long and in frame from the first base.